This TCR beta chain was found in a study of cytomegalovirus exposure and HLA in healthy donors. Overall study context: It was reported in a later analysis that the 100 to 150 validation repertoires used the same platform as the 666 first-cohort repertoires. General study points: Usually a TCR sequence was rare, but some public TCRs were found in many donors. The CMV antigen specificity of a few CMV-associated chains was confirmed through in vitro analysis.

The germline CDR1 and CDR2 sequences are MNHEY and SVGAGI. V lost 0 bases, J lost 1 base, and 4 bases stayed unmatched. This CDR3 has 16 amino acids. Profiling relied on immunoSEQ multiplex PCR, and the TCRdb table lists in-frame clones only, not all of them. The sample gives about 130,000 clones, about 96% of which show up once; 1.5% to 2% is in the top ten. Notes on this clone: Its antigen is unknown.

The donors were members of the validation cohort comprising over 100 subjects, separate from the roughly 640-subject first cohort. V usage is TRBV6-5 and J usage is TRBJ2-5, with 8 bases lining up with TRBD1. Sequenced sample: PBMCs. The sequence derives from a man aged 18 to 30 in good health and CMV-seronegative. The CDR3 nucleotides read TGTGCCAGCAGTTACTCCGCAGGGGGCAGCCAAGAGACCCAGTACTTC. Protein sequence: CASSYSAGGSQETQYF.